This T cell receptor beta chain was profiled in a study of cytomegalovirus exposure and HLA in healthy donors. Germline lookup yields CDR1 PRHDT and CDR2 FYEKMQ (reference sequence). The CDR3 contains 17 residues. V was clipped by 5 bases and J by 4 bases, with 23 bases between them. PCR was performed using 60 Vbeta and 13 Jbeta primers. Generated by immunoSEQ multiplex PCR, the TCRdb table keeps only in-frame clones and is missing some. The repertoire consists of approximately 120,000 clones, with just under 75% occurring once and the leading ten covering 2% to 2.5%. The chain couples TRBV13 to TRBJ1-2; weak D call: TRBD1 (6 bases). Sequenced sample: PBMCs. This TCR was sampled from a human donor in good health. The DNA for the CDR3 is TGTGCCAGCAGCCCCCGGGTAGGGGGAACTTTTGGCTATGGCTACACCTTC. Translated: CASSPRVGGTFGYGYTF.